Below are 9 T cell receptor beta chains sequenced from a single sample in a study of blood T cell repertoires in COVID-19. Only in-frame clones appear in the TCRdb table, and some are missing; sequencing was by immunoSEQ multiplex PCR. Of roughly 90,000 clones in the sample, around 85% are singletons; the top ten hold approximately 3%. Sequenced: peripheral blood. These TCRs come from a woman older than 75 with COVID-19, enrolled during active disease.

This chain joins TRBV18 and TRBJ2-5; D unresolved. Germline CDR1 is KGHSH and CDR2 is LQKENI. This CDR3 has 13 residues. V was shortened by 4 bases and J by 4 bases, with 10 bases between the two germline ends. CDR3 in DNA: TGTGCCAGCTCACGCCGGGTAGGAGAGACCCAGTACTTC. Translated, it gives CASSRRVGETQYF.

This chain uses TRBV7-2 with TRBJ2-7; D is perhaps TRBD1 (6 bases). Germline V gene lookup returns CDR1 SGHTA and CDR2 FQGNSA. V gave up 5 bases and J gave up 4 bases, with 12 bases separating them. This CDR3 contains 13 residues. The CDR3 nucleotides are TGTGCCAGCAGCATCCGGGACACTTACGAGCAGTACTTC. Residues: CASSIRDTYEQYF.

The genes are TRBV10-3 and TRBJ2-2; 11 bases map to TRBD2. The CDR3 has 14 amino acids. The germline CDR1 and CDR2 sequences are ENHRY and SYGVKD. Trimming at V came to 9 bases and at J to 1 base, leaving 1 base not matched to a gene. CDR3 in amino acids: CAMTSGVNTGELFF. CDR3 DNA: TGTGCCATGACTAGCGGGGTGAACACCGGGGAGCTGTTTTTT.

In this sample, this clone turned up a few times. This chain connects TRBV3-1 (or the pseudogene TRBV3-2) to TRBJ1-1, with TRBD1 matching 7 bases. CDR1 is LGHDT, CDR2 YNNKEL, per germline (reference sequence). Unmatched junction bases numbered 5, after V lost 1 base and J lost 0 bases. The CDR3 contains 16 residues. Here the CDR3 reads CASSQANRGLNTEAFF. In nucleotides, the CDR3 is TGTGCCAGCAGCCAAGCCAACAGGGGCTTGAACACTGAAGCTTTCTTT.

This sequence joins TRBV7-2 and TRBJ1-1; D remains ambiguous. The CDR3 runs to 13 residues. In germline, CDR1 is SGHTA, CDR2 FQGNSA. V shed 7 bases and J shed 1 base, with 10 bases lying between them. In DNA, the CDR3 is TGTGCCAGCAAACGGAGAGAGAACACTGAAGCTTTCTTT. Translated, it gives CASKRRENTEAFF.

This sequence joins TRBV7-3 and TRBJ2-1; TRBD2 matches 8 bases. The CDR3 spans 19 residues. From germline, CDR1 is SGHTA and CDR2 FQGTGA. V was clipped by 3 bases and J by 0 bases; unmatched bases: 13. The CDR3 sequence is CASSFPLAGGDGSYNEQFF. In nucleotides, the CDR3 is TGTGCCAGCAGCTTCCCTCTGGCGGGGGGAGATGGCTCCTACAATGAGCAGTTCTTC.

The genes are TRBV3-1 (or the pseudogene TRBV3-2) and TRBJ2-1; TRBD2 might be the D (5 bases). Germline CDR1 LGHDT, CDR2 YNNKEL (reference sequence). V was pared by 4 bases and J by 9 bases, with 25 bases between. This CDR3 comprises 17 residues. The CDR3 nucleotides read TGTGCCAGCAGCCCCCCAGATTGGTCCCCCGGGGTTGGTGAGCAGTTCTTC. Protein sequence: CASSPPDWSPGVGEQFF.

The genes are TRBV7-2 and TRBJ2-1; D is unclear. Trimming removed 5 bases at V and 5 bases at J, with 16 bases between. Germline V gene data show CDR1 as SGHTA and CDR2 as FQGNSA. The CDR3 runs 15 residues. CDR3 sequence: CASSPSRPWHNEQFF. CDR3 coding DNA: TGTGCCAGCAGCCCCTCGCGGCCCTGGCACAATGAGCAGTTCTTC. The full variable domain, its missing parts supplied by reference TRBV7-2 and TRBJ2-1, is GAGVSQSPSNKVTEKGKDVELRCDPISGHTALYWYRQSLGQGLEFLIYFQGNSAPDKSGLPSDRFSAERTGGSVSTLTIQRTQQEDSAVYLCASSPSRPWHNEQFFGPGTRLTVL.

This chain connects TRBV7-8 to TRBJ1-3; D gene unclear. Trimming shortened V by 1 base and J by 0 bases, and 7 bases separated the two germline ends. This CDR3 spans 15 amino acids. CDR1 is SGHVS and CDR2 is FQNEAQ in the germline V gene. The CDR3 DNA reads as TGTGCCAGCAGCTTAGTACGGTTCTCTGGAAACACCATATATTTT. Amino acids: CASSLVRFSGNTIYF. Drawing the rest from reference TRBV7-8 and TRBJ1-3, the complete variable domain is GAGVSQSPRYKVAKRGQDVALRCDPISGHVSLFWYQQALGQGPEFLTYFQNEAQLDKSGLPSDRFFAERPEGSVSTLKIQRTQQEDSAVYLCASSLVRFSGNTIYFGEGSWLTVV.